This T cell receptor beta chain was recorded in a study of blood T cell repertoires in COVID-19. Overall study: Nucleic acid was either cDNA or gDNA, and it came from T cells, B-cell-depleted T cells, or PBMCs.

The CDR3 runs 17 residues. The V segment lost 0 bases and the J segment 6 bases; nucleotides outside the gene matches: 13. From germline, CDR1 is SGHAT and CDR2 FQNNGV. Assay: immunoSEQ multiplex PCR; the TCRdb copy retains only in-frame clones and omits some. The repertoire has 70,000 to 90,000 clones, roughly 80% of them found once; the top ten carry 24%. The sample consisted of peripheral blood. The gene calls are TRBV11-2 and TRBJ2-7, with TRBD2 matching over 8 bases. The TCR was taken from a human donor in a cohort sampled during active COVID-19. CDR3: CASSLDPHILGTSEQYF. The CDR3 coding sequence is TGTGCCAGCAGCTTAGATCCACATATCTTGGGGACTAGCGAGCAGTACTTC.